This T cell receptor beta chain was found in a study of blood T cells in healthy people across ages. Study results and caveats: Underestimates were what the diversity estimates from one million T cells were considered to be. Correlation between TCR beta diversity and naive T cell percentage was strong.

Drawn from each donor were 8.5 to 10 milliliters of peripheral blood. Total RNA extraction produced at least 5.5 micrograms (per sample) for the study. This clonotype came up a few times. Its antigen remains unidentified. Next came a second PCR, run for about 6 to 12 cycles, which used a sample-barcoded 5' primer along with a J-beta primer mix. TCRdb used MiXCR to reprocess the 5' RACE reads, holding one entry per CDR3 protein. This repertoire shows around 1.7 million distinct CDR3 sequences, 28% found once; its top ten account for 7.7%. Germline V gives CDR1 SGDLS, CDR2 YYNGEE. The V segment lost 0 bases and the J segment 5 bases; nucleotides outside the gene matches: 1. The CDR3 contains 15 residues.

The rearrangement joins TRBV9 to TRBJ1-6; 8 nucleotides line up with TRBD1. This TCR derives from a woman aged 25-40 years in good health. Sequencing was performed on blood. CDR3 region: CASSVEQGDNSPLHF. The CDR3 bases are TGTGCCAGCAGCGTAGAACAGGGGGATAATTCACCCCTCCACTTT.